Included here is one T cell receptor beta chain sequence, with context. This sample stems from a study of blood T cell repertoires in COVID-19. Study background: Italy, Spain and the United States were the sources of the convalescent and acute COVID-19 samples.

The protocol was immunoSEQ multiplex PCR, while the TCRdb copy is restricted to in-frame clones and leaves out a portion. The data show about 94,000 clones, around 84% seen once. Sequencing was performed on peripheral blood. This receptor was obtained from a woman aged 55 to 70 in a cohort sampled during active or convalescent COVID-19.

DNA for the CDR3: TGTGCCAGCAGCTTTGCAGGGGGCAATTCACCCCTCCACTTT. Translated: CASSFAGGNSPLHF. The chain employs TRBV7-9 and TRBJ1-6; 8 positions match TRBD1. Losses at the gene ends were 3 bases for V and 7 bases for J; bases not matched to a gene: 2. CDR1 and CDR2 (germline): SEHNR, FQNEAQ (reference sequence). This CDR3 has 14 residues.